This T cell receptor beta chain was sequenced in a study of T cells after yellow fever vaccination. Across the study: Fractions of limited cellularity were prepared by means of SMART-Seq v4 Ultra Low Input. Study-wide points: Highly abundant clonotypes carried over from the bulk population could end up in FACS-sorted repertoires as contaminants.

There are a few counts of this clonotype. Its cognate antigen is unknown. MiXCR was run by TCRdb on the 5' RACE reads, yielding one entry per CDR3 protein. This table has a few hundred thousand distinct CDR3 sequences, about 17% appearing once. The CDR3 is 14 amino acids. The trim removed 5 bases at V and 4 bases at J, leaving 5 bases unmatched. The V and J genes are TRBV12-3 or TRBV12-4 and TRBJ1-5; TRBD1 matches 7 bases. The sample was PBMCs, taken before the yellow fever booster vaccination. This clonotype originated in a man aged 18 to 30 who received the YFV17D yellow fever vaccine. The CDR3 DNA reads TGTGCCAGCAGTACAGGGGATATTAATCAGCCCCAGCATTTT. Its protein is CASSTGDINQPQHF.